Described below is a single TCR beta chain sequence and its context. Authors' processing steps: Reference gene primer amplification gave estimated nucleated cell counts. TCRdb's table, derived via immunoSEQ multiplex PCR, lists solely in-frame clones and lacks some. The D gene and trimming were derived from the DNA, and the V and J assignments and clone size from that table. The top ten hold 3% of the sample, which has some 350,000 clones, roughly 90% seen once. The Seattle patients, enrolled during active infection, were followed longitudinally. These data are taken from a study of blood T cell repertoires in COVID-19. At the level of the study: Donors in the United States, Italy and Spain gave samples during acute or convalescent COVID-19. The analysed material was cDNA or gDNA that came from T cells, B-cell-depleted T cells, or PBMCs.

Germline V gene lookup returns CDR1 SNHLY and CDR2 FYNNEI. V lost 6 bases and J lost 5, with 16 bases in between. The CDR3 has 14 residues. The V gene is TRBV2, the J gene TRBJ2-5, with TRBD2 as a possible D gene (5 bases). Sequenced input: peripheral blood. The clonotype comes from a woman aged 25-40 years with COVID-19, enrolled during active disease. In DNA, the CDR3 is TGTGCCAGCAGACTTCAGACGGAGCGGGAGACCCAGTACTTC. Protein product: CASRLQTERETQYF.